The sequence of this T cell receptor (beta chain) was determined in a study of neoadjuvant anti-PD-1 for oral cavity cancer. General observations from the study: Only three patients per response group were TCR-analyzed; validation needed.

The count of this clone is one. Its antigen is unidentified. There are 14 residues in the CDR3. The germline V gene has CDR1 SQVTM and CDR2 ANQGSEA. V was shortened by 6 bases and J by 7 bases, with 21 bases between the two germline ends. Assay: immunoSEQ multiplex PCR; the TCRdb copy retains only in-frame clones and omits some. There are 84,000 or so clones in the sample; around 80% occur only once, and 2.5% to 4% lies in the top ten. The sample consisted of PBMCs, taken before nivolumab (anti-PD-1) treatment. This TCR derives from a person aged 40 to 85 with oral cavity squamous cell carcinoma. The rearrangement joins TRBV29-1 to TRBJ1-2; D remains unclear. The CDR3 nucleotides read TGCAGCGTCCGTCAAACCTTTAAGGACGGTGGCTACACCTTC. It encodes CSVRQTFKDGGYTF.